The rows below give T cell receptor beta chains drawn from one sample of a study of human versus mouse CDR3 diversity and MHC coevolution. Profiled with immunoSEQ multiplex PCR; TCRdb holds only in-frame clones, not every one. This sample yields 86,000 or so clones, of which just under 95% are seen a single time; 1.3% to 1.5% belongs to the top ten. The material sequenced was naive CD4+ T cells from blood. These receptor sequences come from a person aged 30-69 years in good health. Each CDR3 is given with its conserved first and last residue. The order of the fields is J gene, clone size, D gene, V gene, CDR3 protein, CDR3 DNA. A D gene is named only where the DNA matches it firmly. Where a row states a size, it is once, few, many or the class of an expanded clone; other rows omit it.

J gene: TRBJ1-5; clone size: -; D gene: TRBD1; V gene: TRBV6-6; CDR3 protein: CASSPGQNSNQPQHF; CDR3 DNA: TGTGCCAGCAGCCCGGGACAGAATAGCAATCAGCCCCAGCATTTT
J gene: TRBJ2-7; clone size: -; D gene: -; V gene: TRBV19; CDR3 protein: CASSIRLAGPQEQYF; CDR3 DNA: TGTGCCAGTAGTATAAGACTTGCGGGCCCTCAGGAGCAGTACTTC
J gene: TRBJ2-2; clone size: few; D gene: TRBD2; V gene: TRBV11-2; CDR3 protein: CASTIIRAGAGELFF; CDR3 DNA: TGTGCCAGCACCATTATCAGGGCGGGGGCCGGGGAGCTGTTTTTT
J gene: TRBJ2-7; clone size: -; D gene: -; V gene: TRBV5-6; CDR3 protein: CASSLDSVYEQYF; CDR3 DNA: TGTGCCAGCAGCTTGGATAGCGTTTACGAGCAGTACTTC
J gene: TRBJ2-7; clone size: -; D gene: -; V gene: TRBV28; CDR3 protein: CASSLPGTHEQYF; CDR3 DNA: TGTGCCAGCAGTTTACCAGGTACCCACGAGCAGTACTTC
J gene: TRBJ2-5; clone size: -; D gene: -; V gene: TRBV6-5; CDR3 protein: CASSYKGRETQYF; CDR3 DNA: TGTGCCAGCAGTTACAAGGGGAGGGAGACCCAGTACTTC
J gene: TRBJ2-3; clone size: -; D gene: TRBD2; V gene: TRBV9; CDR3 protein: CASSGRLAGGRGDTQYF; CDR3 DNA: TGTGCCAGCAGCGGACGACTAGCGGGAGGTCGCGGAGATACGCAGTATTTT
J gene: TRBJ2-2; clone size: -; D gene: TRBD1; V gene: TRBV5-4; CDR3 protein: CASSLTGGLGTGELFF; CDR3 DNA: TGCGCCAGCAGCTTGACAGGGGGCTTAGGCACCGGGGAGCTGTTTTTT
J gene: TRBJ1-1; clone size: -; D gene: -; V gene: TRBV11-2; CDR3 protein: CASSRMGRLNTEAFF; CDR3 DNA: TGTGCCAGCAGCCGAATGGGGCGCCTGAACACTGAAGCTTTCTTT
J gene: TRBJ1-1; clone size: -; D gene: TRBD1; V gene: TRBV10-3; CDR3 protein: CATRTGETEAFF; CDR3 DNA: TGTGCCACCAGGACAGGGGAGACTGAAGCTTTCTTT
J gene: TRBJ1-1; clone size: -; D gene: -; V gene: TRBV29-1; CDR3 protein: CSVKRVLASTEAFF; CDR3 DNA: TGCAGCGTTAAGAGAGTTTTAGCGAGCACTGAAGCTTTCTTT
J gene: TRBJ2-7; clone size: -; D gene: TRBD1; V gene: TRBV19; CDR3 protein: CASSRTGLYEQYF; CDR3 DNA: TGTGCCAGTAGTAGGACAGGCCTCTACGAGCAGTACTTC
J gene: TRBJ2-7; clone size: -; D gene: TRBD2; V gene: TRBV27; CDR3 protein: CASSFTSGVYEQYF; CDR3 DNA: TGTGCCAGCAGTTTCACTAGCGGCGTCTACGAGCAGTACTTC
J gene: TRBJ2-1; clone size: -; D gene: TRBD2; V gene: TRBV18; CDR3 protein: CASSLTSGDYNEQFF; CDR3 DNA: TGTGCCAGCTCTTTGACTAGCGGGGACTACAATGAGCAGTTCTTC
J gene: TRBJ2-2; clone size: once; D gene: -; V gene: TRBV27; CDR3 protein: CASSPTRLTGELFF; CDR3 DNA: TGTGCCAGCAGCCCGACACGTCTCACCGGGGAGCTGTTTTTT
J gene: TRBJ1-2; clone size: -; D gene: TRBD1; V gene: TRBV7-2; CDR3 protein: CASSLTGFGYTF; CDR3 DNA: TGTGCCAGCAGCTTGACAGGGTTTGGCTACACCTTC
J gene: TRBJ1-1; clone size: few; D gene: -; V gene: TRBV7-2; CDR3 protein: CASSSQGAAFF; CDR3 DNA: TGTGCCAGCAGCTCCCAGGGTGCAGCTTTCTTT
J gene: TRBJ1-2; clone size: -; D gene: -; V gene: TRBV10-3; CDR3 protein: CAISEREGNYGYTF; CDR3 DNA: TGTGCCATCAGTGAGCGTGAGGGTAACTATGGCTACACCTTC
J gene: TRBJ2-7; clone size: -; D gene: -; V gene: TRBV6-5; CDR3 protein: CASRGRENEQYF; CDR3 DNA: TGTGCCAGCAGGGGCAGAGAGAACGAGCAGTACTTC
J gene: TRBJ1-5; clone size: -; D gene: -; V gene: TRBV4-3; CDR3 protein: CASSQGQQHQPQHF; CDR3 DNA: TGCGCCAGCAGCCAAGGGCAACAGCACCAGCCCCAGCATTTT
J gene: TRBJ1-6; clone size: -; D gene: -; V gene: TRBV25-1; CDR3 protein: CASTPNTGYYNSPLHF; CDR3 DNA: TGTGCCAGCACCCCTAACACGGGGTATTATAATTCACCCCTCCACTTT
J gene: TRBJ2-3; clone size: -; D gene: -; V gene: TRBV30; CDR3 protein: CAWTPVGRDTQYF; CDR3 DNA: TGTGCCTGGACTCCCGTGGGGAGGGATACGCAGTATTTT
J gene: TRBJ1-5; clone size: -; D gene: -; V gene: TRBV6-6; CDR3 protein: CASSSTLSSNQPQHF; CDR3 DNA: TGTGCCAGCAGTTCCACCCTAAGTAGCAATCAGCCCCAGCATTTT
J gene: TRBJ2-1; clone size: -; D gene: TRBD2; V gene: TRBV4-2; CDR3 protein: CASSQVGRRGGNEQFF; CDR3 DNA: TGTGCCAGCAGCCAAGTGGGGAGGCGGGGGGGCAATGAGCAGTTCTTC
J gene: TRBJ2-7; clone size: -; D gene: TRBD1; V gene: TRBV5-1; CDR3 protein: CASSVTGTGGSYEQYF; CDR3 DNA: TGCGCCAGCAGCGTGACCGGGACAGGGGGTAGTTACGAGCAGTACTTC
J gene: TRBJ1-2; clone size: -; D gene: TRBD1; V gene: TRBV5-4; CDR3 protein: CASSLPGQGAFGYTF; CDR3 DNA: TGTGCCAGCAGCTTGCCGGGACAGGGGGCGTTCGGCTACACCTTC
J gene: TRBJ2-5; clone size: -; D gene: TRBD1; V gene: TRBV5-1; CDR3 protein: CASSRQGPGETQYF; CDR3 DNA: TGCGCCAGCAGCAGACAGGGGCCGGGGGAGACCCAGTACTTC
J gene: TRBJ2-1; clone size: -; D gene: -; V gene: TRBV10-3; CDR3 protein: CAINRDGGNEQFF; CDR3 DNA: TGTGCCATAAACCGGGACGGGGGAAATGAGCAGTTCTTC